This T cell receptor (beta chain) appears in the sequencing data of a study of vaccination and CD4 T cells after COVID-19. As to treatment: approximately nine-day PBMC culture with coronavirus spike peptide pools or control peptides (ViraFEST assay). The CDR3 consists of 13 residues. Germline loops: CDR1 SEHNR, CDR2 FQNEAQ (reference sequence). V shed 4 bases, J shed 5 bases, and the junction held 2 bases outside the gene matches. On this clonotype itself: The antigen remains unidentified.

The Oncomine TCR Beta short-read assay sequenced DNA from cultured CD4+ T cells. TCRdb reprocessed the PCR reads via MiXCR and lists one record per CDR3 protein. The sample shows around 19,000 distinct CDR3 sequences, around 48% of them seen only once. The chain couples TRBV7-9 to TRBJ1-5; 7 nucleotides align to TRBD1. The material was CD4+ T cells from blood, cultured in vitro, obtained before SARS-CoV-2 vaccination. The sequence derives from a human donor who had recovered from COVID-19. CDR3 residues: CASSWGTDQPQHF. DNA for the CDR3: TGTGCCAGCAGCTGGGGGACAGATCAGCCCCAGCATTTT. Using reference TRBV7-9 and TRBJ1-5 for the parts outside the CDR3, the full variable domain is DTGVSQNPRHKITKRGQNVTFRCDPISEHNRLYWYRQTLGQGPEFLTYFQNEAQLEKSRLLSDRFSAERPKGSFSTLEIQRTEQGDSAMYLCASSWGTDQPQHFGDGTRLSIL.